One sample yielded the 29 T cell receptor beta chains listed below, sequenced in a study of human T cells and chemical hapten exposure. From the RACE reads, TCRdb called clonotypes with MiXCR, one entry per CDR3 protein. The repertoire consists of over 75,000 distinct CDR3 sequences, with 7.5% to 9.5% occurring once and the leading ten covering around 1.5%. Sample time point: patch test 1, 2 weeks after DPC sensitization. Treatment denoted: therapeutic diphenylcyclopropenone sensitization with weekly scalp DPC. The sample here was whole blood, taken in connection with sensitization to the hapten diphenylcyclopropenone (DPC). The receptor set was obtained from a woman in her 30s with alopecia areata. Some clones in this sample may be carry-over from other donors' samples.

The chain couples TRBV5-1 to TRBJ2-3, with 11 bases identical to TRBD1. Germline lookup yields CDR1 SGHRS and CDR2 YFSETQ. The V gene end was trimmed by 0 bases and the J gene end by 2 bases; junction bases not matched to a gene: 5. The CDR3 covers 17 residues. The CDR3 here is CASSLEGTGGHTDTQYF. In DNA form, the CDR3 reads TGCGCCAGCAGCTTGGAGGGGACAGGGGGGCACACAGATACGCAGTATTTT.

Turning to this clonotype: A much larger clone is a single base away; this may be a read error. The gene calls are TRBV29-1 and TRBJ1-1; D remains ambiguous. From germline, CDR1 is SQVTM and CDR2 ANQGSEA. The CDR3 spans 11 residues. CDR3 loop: CSIERNGEAFF. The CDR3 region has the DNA TGCAGCATTGAAAGGAACGGGGAAGCTTTCTTT.

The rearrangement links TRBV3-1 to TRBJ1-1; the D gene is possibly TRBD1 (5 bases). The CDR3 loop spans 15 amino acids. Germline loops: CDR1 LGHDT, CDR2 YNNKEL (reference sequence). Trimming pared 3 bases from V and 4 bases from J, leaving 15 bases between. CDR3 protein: CASSQRSRGPTEAFF. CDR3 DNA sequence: TGTGCCAGCAGCCAGAGGAGTAGGGGCCCCACTGAAGCTTTCTTT. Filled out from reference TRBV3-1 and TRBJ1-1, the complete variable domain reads DTAVSQTPKYLVTQMGNDKSIKCEQNLGHDTMYWYKQDSKKFLKIMFSYNNKELIINETVPNRFSPKSPDKAHLNLHINSLELGDSAVYFCASSQRSRGPTEAFFGQGTRLTVV.

This chain's CDR3 is CAWTPGQGGFGYTF. CDR3 coding DNA: TGTGCCTGGACTCCGGGACAGGGGGGTTTTGGCTACACCTTC. The chain recombines TRBV30 with TRBJ1-2, with 11 bases lining up with TRBD1. The CDR3 is 14 residues long. V was clipped by 4 bases and J by 7 bases; unmatched bases: 8. Germline lookup yields CDR1 GTSNPN and CDR2 SVGIG (reference sequence).

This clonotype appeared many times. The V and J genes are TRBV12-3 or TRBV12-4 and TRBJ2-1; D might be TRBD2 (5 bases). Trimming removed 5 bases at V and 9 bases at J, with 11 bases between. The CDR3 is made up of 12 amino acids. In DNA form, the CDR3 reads TGTGCCAGCAGTCCGACTAAGGCTGAGCAGTTCTTC. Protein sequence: CASSPTKAEQFF.

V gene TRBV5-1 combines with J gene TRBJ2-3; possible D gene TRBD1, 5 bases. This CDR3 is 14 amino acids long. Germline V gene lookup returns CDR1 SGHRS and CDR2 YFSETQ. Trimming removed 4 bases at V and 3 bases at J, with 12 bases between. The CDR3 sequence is CASSRAGATDTQYF. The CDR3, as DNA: TGCGCCAGCAGCCGGGCTGGGGCAACAGATACGCAGTATTTT.

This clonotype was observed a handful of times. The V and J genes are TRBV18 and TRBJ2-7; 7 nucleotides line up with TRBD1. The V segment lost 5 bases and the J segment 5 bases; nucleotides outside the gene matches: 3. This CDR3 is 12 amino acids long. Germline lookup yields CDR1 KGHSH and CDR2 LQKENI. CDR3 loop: CASSKDRDEQYF. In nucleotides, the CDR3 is TGTGCCAGCTCAAAAGACAGGGACGAGCAGTACTTC.

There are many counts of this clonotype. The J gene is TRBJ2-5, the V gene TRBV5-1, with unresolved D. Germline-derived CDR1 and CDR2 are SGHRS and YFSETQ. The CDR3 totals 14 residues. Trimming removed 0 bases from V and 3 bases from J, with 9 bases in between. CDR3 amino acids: CASSLDANEETQYF. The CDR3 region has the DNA TGCGCCAGCAGCTTGGATGCCAACGAAGAGACCCAGTACTTC.

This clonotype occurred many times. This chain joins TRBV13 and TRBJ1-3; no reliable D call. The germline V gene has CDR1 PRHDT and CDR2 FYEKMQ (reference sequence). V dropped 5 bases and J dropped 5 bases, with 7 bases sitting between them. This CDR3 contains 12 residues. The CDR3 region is CASSPQRNTIYF. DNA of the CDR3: TGTGCCAGCAGCCCTCAACGAAACACCATATATTTT.

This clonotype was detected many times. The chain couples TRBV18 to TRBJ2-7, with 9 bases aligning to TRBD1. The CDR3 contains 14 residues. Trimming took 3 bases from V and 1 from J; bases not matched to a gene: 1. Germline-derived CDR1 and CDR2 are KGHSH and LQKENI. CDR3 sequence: CASSPDRGSYEQYF. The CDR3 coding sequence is TGTGCCAGCTCACCGGACAGGGGTTCCTACGAGCAGTACTTC.

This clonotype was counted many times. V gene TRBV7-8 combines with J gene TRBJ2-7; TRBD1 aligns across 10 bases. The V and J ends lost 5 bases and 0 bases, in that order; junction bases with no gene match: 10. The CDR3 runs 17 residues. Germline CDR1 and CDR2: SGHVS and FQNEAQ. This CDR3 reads CASSQPGQGYTSYEQYF. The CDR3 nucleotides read TGTGCCAGCAGCCAACCGGGACAGGGGTACACCTCCTACGAGCAGTACTTC.

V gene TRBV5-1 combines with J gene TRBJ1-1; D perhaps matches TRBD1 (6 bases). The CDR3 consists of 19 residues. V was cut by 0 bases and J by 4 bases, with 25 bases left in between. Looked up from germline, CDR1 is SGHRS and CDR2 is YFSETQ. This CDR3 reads CASSLGATGPRRGATEAFF. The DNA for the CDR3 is TGCGCCAGCAGCTTGGGGGCAACAGGGCCCCGAAGGGGGGCCACTGAAGCTTTCTTT.

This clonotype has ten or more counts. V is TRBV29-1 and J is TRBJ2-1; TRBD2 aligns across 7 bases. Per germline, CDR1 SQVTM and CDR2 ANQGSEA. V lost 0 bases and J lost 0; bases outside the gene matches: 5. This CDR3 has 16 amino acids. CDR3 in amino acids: CSVEDGGGSSYNEQFF. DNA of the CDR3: TGCAGCGTTGAAGATGGTGGCGGGAGCTCCTACAATGAGCAGTTCTTC.

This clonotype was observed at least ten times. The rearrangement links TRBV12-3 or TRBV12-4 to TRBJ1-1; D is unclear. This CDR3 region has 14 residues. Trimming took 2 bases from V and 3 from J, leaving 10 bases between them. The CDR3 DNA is TGTGCCAGCAGTTTAAACGGGAGGGACACTGAAGCTTTCTTT. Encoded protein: CASSLNGRDTEAFF.

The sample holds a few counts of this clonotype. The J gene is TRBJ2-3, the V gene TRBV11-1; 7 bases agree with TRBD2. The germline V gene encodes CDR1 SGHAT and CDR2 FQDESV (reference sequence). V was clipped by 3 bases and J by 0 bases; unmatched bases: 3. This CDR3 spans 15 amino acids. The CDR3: CASSLSGISTDTQYF. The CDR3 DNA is TGTGCCAGCAGCTTGAGCGGGATCAGCACAGATACGCAGTATTTT.

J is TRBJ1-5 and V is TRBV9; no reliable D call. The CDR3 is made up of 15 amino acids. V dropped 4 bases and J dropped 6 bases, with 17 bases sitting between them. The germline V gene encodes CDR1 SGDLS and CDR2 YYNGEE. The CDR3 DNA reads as TGTGCCAGCAGCACAACCCGACGGGGAAGTCAGCCCCAGCATTTT. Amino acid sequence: CASSTTRRGSQPQHF. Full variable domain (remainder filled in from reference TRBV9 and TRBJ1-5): DSGVTQTPKHLITATGQRVTLRCSPRSGDLSVYWYQQSLDQGLQFLIQYYNGEERAKGNILERFSAQQFPDLHSELNLSSLELGDSALYFCASSTTRRGSQPQHFGDGTRLSIL.

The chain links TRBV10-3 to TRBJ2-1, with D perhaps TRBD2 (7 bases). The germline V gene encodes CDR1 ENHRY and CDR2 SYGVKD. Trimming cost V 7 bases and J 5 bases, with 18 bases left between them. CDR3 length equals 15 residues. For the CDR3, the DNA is TGTGCCATCACCTCCCCCGGGGGGCCTAACAATGAGCAGTTCTTC. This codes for CAITSPGGPNNEQFF.

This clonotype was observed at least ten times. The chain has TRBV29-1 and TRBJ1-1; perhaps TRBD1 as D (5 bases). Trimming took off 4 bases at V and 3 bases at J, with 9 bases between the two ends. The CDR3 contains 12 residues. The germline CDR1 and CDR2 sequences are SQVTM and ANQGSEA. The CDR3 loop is CSVVRDDTEAFF. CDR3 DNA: TGCAGCGTTGTCAGGGATGACACTGAAGCTTTCTTT. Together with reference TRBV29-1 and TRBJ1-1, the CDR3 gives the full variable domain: SAVISQKPSRDICQRGTSLTIQCQVDSQVTMMFWYRQQPGQSLTLIATANQGSEATYESGFVIDKFPISRPNLTFSTLTVSNMSPEDSSIYLCSVVRDDTEAFFGQGTRLTVV.

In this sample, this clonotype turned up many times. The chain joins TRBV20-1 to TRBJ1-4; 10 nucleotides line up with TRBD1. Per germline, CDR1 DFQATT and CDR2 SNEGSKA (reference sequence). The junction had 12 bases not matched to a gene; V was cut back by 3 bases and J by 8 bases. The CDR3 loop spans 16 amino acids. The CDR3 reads CSARTPGTGAREKLFF. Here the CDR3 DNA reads TGCAGTGCTAGGACCCCCGGGACAGGGGCGAGAGAAAAACTGTTTTTT.

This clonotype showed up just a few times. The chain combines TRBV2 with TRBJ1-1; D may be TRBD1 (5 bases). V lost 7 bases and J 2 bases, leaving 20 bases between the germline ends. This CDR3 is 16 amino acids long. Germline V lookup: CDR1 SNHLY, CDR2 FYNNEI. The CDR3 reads CASTLLLRVYNTEAFF. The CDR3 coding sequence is TGTGCCAGCACCCTTCTCCTCAGGGTCTATAACACTGAAGCTTTCTTT.

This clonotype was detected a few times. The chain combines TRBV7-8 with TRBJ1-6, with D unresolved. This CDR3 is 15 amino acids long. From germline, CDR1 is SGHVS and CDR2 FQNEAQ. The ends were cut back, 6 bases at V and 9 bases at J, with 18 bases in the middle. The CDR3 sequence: CASSFTRLPGSPLHF. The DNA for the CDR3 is TGTGCCAGCAGTTTTACCCGCCTACCGGGTTCACCCCTCCACTTT.

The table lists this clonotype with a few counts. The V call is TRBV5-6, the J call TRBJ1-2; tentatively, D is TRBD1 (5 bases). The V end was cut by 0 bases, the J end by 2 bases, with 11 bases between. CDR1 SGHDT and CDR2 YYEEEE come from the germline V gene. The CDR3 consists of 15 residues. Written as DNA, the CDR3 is TGTGCCAGCAGCTTGGGATATACAGGAAACTATGGCTACACCTTC. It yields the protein CASSLGYTGNYGYTF.

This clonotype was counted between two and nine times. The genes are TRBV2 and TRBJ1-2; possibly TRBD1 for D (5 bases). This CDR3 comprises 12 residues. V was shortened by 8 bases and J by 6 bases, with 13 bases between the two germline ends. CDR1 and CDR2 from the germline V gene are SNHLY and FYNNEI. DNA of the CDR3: TGTGCCAGCCTACTGGCAGGGAATGGCTACACCTTC. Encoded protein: CASLLAGNGYTF.

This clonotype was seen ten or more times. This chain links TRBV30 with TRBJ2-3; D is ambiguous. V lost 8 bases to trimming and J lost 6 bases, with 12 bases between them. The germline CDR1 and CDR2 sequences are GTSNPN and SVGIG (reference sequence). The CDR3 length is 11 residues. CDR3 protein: CAVEVGDTQYF. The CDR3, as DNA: TGTGCCGTAGAAGTAGGGGATACGCAGTATTTT.

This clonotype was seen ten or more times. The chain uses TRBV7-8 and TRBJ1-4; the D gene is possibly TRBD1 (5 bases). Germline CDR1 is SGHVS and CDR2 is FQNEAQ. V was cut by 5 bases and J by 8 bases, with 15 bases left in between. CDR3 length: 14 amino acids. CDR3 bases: TGTGCCAGCAGCCCGACGGGATGGGGCGAAAAACTGTTTTTT. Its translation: CASSPTGWGEKLFF.

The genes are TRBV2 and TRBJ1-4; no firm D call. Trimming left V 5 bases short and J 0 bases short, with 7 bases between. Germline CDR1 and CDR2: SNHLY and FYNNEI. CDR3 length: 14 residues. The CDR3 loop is CASSTGATNEKLFF. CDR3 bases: TGTGCCAGCAGTACCGGGGCAACTAATGAAAAACTGTTTTTT.

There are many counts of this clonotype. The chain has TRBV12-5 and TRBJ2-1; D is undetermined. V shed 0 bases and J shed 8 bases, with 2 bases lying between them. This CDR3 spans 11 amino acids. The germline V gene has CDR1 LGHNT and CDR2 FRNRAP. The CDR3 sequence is CASGLVDEQFF. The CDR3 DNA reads TGTGCTAGTGGTTTGGTCGATGAGCAGTTCTTC.

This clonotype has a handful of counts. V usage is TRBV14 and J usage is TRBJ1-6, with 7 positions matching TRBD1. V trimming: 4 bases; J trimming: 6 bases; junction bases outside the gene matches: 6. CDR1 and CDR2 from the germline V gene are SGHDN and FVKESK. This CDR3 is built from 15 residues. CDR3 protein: CASSLRQGGNSPLHF. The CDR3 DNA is TGTGCCAGCAGCCTTCGGCAGGGGGGTAATTCACCCCTCCACTTT.

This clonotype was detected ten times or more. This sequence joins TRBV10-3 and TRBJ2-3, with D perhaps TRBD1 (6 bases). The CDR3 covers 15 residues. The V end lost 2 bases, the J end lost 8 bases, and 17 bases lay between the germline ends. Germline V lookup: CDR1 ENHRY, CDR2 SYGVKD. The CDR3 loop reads CAISETPEGGLTQYF. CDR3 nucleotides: TGTGCCATCAGTGAGACTCCCGAAGGGGGTCTTACGCAGTATTTT.